The 11 T cell receptor beta chains presented below share a single source sample, sequenced in a study of T-cell memory formation after mild COVID-19. Using its own MiXCR run on the 5' RACE reads, TCRdb lists one record per CDR3 protein. The sample records 250,000 to 300,000 distinct CDR3 sequences, around 15% being singletons. Material: PBMCs or a T cell subset sorted from them (not recorded which). These receptors all come from a man between 18 and 29 years old who had mild COVID-19 (a few samples of this study predate the infection). Cell type and time point are not known.

J is TRBJ2-5 and V is TRBV7-9; 11 nucleotides agree with TRBD2. The CDR3 totals 17 residues. J lost 0 bases, V lost 4 bases, and 7 bases had no gene match. Germline lookup yields CDR1 SEHNR and CDR2 FQNEAQ (reference sequence). As DNA, the CDR3 is TGTGCCAGCAGCTCCAGGGCTAGCGGGGGGTACCAAGAGACCCAGTACTTC. Its translation is CASSSRASGGYQETQYF.

Ten or more counts support this clonotype. J is TRBJ2-3 and V is TRBV29-1; 7 nucleotides agree with TRBD1. Germline values: CDR1 SQVTM, CDR2 ANQGSEA. This CDR3 comprises 14 residues. After removal of 6 bases from V and 5 bases from J, the junction contained 11 bases not matched to a gene. The CDR3 region is CSVTTGSVGDTQYF. The CDR3 bases are TGCAGCGTGACGACAGGGTCGGTAGGAGATACGCAGTATTTT.

In its sample, this clonotype was seen many times. This rearrangement joins TRBV7-9 to TRBJ2-4; 7 bases line up with TRBD1. Germline V lookup: CDR1 SEHNR, CDR2 FQNEAQ (reference sequence). The CDR3 contains 16 residues. Germline trimming cut 10 bases from V and 0 bases from J; bases unmatched to any gene: 12. As DNA, the CDR3 is TGTGCCATCTCGGGACAGACCTCCCTAGCCAAAAACATTCAGTACTTC. It encodes CAISGQTSLAKNIQYF.

V is TRBV10-3 and J is TRBJ1-1; 9 bases match TRBD1. Germline assignment: CDR1 ENHRY and CDR2 SYGVKD. CDR3 length: 20 residues. With 0 bases clipped from V and 0 bases from J, the junction kept 14 bases outside the gene matches. The CDR3 region is CAISESGTGRNPGMNTEAFF. The CDR3 DNA is TGTGCCATCAGTGAGTCGGGGACAGGGAGAAATCCGGGGATGAACACTGAAGCTTTCTTT.

This clonotype has more than one count but fewer than ten. The J gene is TRBJ2-1, the V gene TRBV5-1; D is perhaps TRBD1 (6 bases). Looked up from germline, CDR1 is SGHRS and CDR2 is YFSETQ. Trimming stripped 0 bases from V and 8 bases from J, with 9 bases between. The CDR3 loop spans 13 amino acids. CDR3 residues: CASSLGTVDEQFF. The CDR3 nucleotides are TGCGCCAGCAGCTTGGGGACAGTCGATGAGCAGTTCTTC.

This clonotype was detected only a few times. The gene calls are TRBV7-2 and TRBJ2-5; 8 bases line up with TRBD1. J gave up 4 bases and V 3 bases, and 10 bases lay outside the gene matches. Germline CDR1 is SGHTA and CDR2 is FQGNSA. The CDR3 runs to 16 residues. The CDR3 region has the DNA TGTGCCAGCAGCTTCAACCCCGGACAGGGTGGAGAGACCCAGTACTTC. Its translation is CASSFNPGQGGETQYF. Looking up the rest from reference TRBV7-2 and TRBJ2-5 gives the full variable domain: GAGVSQSPSNKVTEKGKDVELRCDPISGHTALYWYRQSLGQGLEFLIYFQGNSAPDKSGLPSDRFSAERTGGSVSTLTIQRTQQEDSAVYLCASSFNPGQGGETQYFGPGTRLLVL.

The gene calls are TRBV7-2 and TRBJ2-5; unclear D gene. This CDR3 has 13 amino acids. Germline assignment: CDR1 SGHTA and CDR2 FQGNSA. The V end lost 6 bases, the J end lost 2 bases, and 10 bases lay between the germline ends. This chain's CDR3 is CASSRRAQETQYF. CDR3 coding DNA: TGTGCCAGCAGTAGGCGAGCACAAGAGACCCAGTACTTC.

This chain links TRBV18 with TRBJ2-3; 9 positions match TRBD2. The CDR3 runs 15 residues. V was pared by 3 bases and J by 2 bases, with 3 bases of the junction left unmatched. The germline V gene encodes CDR1 KGHSH and CDR2 LQKENI. DNA of the CDR3: TGTGCCAGCTCACCGCAGCGGGGGGACACAGATACGCAGTATTTT. Translating gives CASSPQRGDTDTQYF.

The chain uses TRBV7-9 and TRBJ2-4; D is perhaps TRBD1 (6 bases). Per germline, CDR1 SEHNR and CDR2 FQNEAQ (reference sequence). The CDR3 runs 15 residues. Trimming left V 5 bases short and J 6 bases short, with 17 bases between. The CDR3: CASSPQGIQGNIQYF. The CDR3 DNA reads as TGTGCCAGCAGCCCTCAGGGGATTCAGGGAAACATTCAGTACTTC.

This clonotype showed up just a few times. The chain carries TRBV12-3 or TRBV12-4 and TRBJ2-1; D is ambiguous. V was clipped by 0 bases and J by 4 bases, with 13 bases between them. The CDR3 totals 16 residues. CDR3 sequence reads: CASSLAPVKGYNEQFF. CDR3 DNA: TGTGCCAGCAGTTTAGCGCCGGTGAAAGGGTACAATGAGCAGTTCTTC.

The chain is built from TRBV7-2 and TRBJ2-3; 8 bases map to TRBD2. The CDR3 is 15 amino acids. With V trimmed by 5 bases and J by 0 bases, 4 bases remained unmatched. Germline loops: CDR1 SGHTA, CDR2 FQGNSA. The DNA for the CDR3 is TGTGCCAGCAGCCGGGGGGGATCTAGCACAGATACGCAGTATTTT. Protein: CASSRGGSSTDTQYF.